This T cell receptor beta chain stems from a study of blood T cell repertoires in COVID-19. As for the study in general: PBMCs, B-cell-depleted T cells, or T cells were the source of the cDNA or gDNA that made up the material.

Across fewer than 25 US areas, participants ranged in age from 18 to 89 years. What the recovered Cohort 3 donors had was two negative PCRs, clearance, or symptom resolution. The CDR3 runs to 13 residues. The junction had 4 bases not matched to a gene; V was cut back by 5 bases and J by 4 bases. CDR1 is LNHDA and CDR2 is SQIVND in the germline V gene (reference sequence). Per the authors' pipeline: Amplifying reference gene primers gave estimates of nucleated cell counts. The protocol was immunoSEQ multiplex PCR, while the TCRdb copy is restricted to in-frame clones and leaves out a portion. V and J calls and clone size are those listed in that table; D and trimming were worked out from the DNA. The data contain 95,000 to 150,000 clones, 84% of them singletons.

This chain uses TRBV19 with TRBJ1-2; 7 bases agree with TRBD1. The sequence derives from a woman in her twenties or thirties who had recovered from COVID-19. Sequenced: PBMCs or T cells enriched from blood (not recorded which). The CDR3 DNA reads as TGTGCCAGTAGTCGGGACAGAAGCTATGGCTACACCTTC. It yields the protein CASSRDRSYGYTF.